Following are 24 T cell receptor beta chains from one sample sequenced in a study of T-cell reconstitution after alpha-beta-depleted transplantation in children. A library of TCRbeta sequences, prepared with unique molecular identifiers, was generated. MiXCR was run by TCRdb on the PCR reads, yielding one entry per CDR3 protein. The table has more than 200,000 distinct CDR3 sequences, over 15% seen once. This specimen consisted of PBMCs, mostly from graft donor cells, obtained 360 days after TCRalphabeta/CD19-depleted stem cell transplant. These receptors all stem from a male patient aged 2-10 years who had a stem cell transplant for acute lymphoblastic leukemia, so the T cells may come from the graft donor.

This clonotype appeared a few times. The chain joins TRBV5-6 to TRBJ1-2, with 8 bases identical to TRBD1. This CDR3 is built from 17 residues. Trimming at V came to 4 bases and at J to 4 bases, leaving 15 bases not matched to a gene. Per the germline V gene, CDR1 is SGHDT and CDR2 is YYEEEE. Written as DNA, the CDR3 is TGTGCCAGCAGCCCGAGGAGGCGGACAGGGCCCTCCTATGGCTACACCTTC. Its protein is CASSPRRRTGPSYGYTF.

The table lists this clonotype with a few counts. J is TRBJ1-5 and V is TRBV6-2 or TRBV6-3; no definite D call. V was pared by 7 bases and J by 9 bases, with 7 bases between. This CDR3 comprises 10 residues. CDR1 is MNHEY and CDR2 is SVGEGT in the germline V gene. The CDR3 DNA follows: TGTGCCAGCAATATCTGGCCCCAGCATTTT. Protein sequence: CASNIWPQHF.

This clonotype occurred a few times. The rearrangement joins TRBV2 to TRBJ2-5; D may be TRBD1 (7 bases). The V gene's germline CDR1 is SNHLY and CDR2 FYNNEI. The CDR3 covers 20 residues. The V and J ends lost 4 bases and 10 bases respectively, with 37 bases between them. This chain's CDR3 is CASSVRGTASISRERKDQYF. The CDR3 DNA reads as TGTGCCAGCAGTGTACGAGGGACAGCGAGTATATCGCGGGAACGTAAGGACCAGTACTTC.

The chain joins TRBV10-2 to TRBJ2-1, with D tentatively TRBD1 (5 bases). This CDR3 has 12 residues. Germline loops: CDR1 WSHSY, CDR2 SAAADI. The V gene lost 3 bases and the J gene lost 10 bases, with 10 bases spanning the gap. The CDR3 region is CASSEMGLEQFF. In DNA form, the CDR3 reads TGCGCCAGCAGTGAAATGGGGCTAGAGCAGTTCTTC.

This clonotype showed up just a few times. This rearrangement joins TRBV12-3 or TRBV12-4 to TRBJ2-7; 7 bases line up with TRBD1. The CDR3 has 13 amino acids. Trimming removed 5 bases from V and 6 bases from J; junction bases left unmatched: 7. CDR3 in amino acids: CASSPDRSREQYF. Written as DNA, the CDR3 is TGTGCCAGCAGTCCGGACAGGTCCCGCGAGCAGTACTTC.

This chain joins TRBV6-2 or TRBV6-3 and TRBJ1-5; D uncertain. The V gene's germline CDR1 is MNHEY and CDR2 SVGEGT. The CDR3 loop spans 12 amino acids. The V end lost 5 bases, the J end lost 6 bases, and 8 bases lay between the germline ends. The CDR3 region has the DNA TGTGCCAGCAGTCCGGGTGCTCAGCCCCAGCATTTT. This encodes CASSPGAQPQHF.

This clonotype was seen only a few times. This chain connects TRBV9 to TRBJ2-2, with unresolved D. The germline CDR1 and CDR2 sequences are SGDLS and YYNGEE. Trimming removed 1 base from V and 6 bases from J, with 10 bases in between. The CDR3 length is 14 residues. CDR3 sequence (DNA): TGTGCCAGCAGCGTAACTCTGGCGGCCGGGGAGCTGTTTTTT. It yields the protein CASSVTLAAGELFF.

This clonotype has just a few counts. The chain is built from TRBV12-3 or TRBV12-4 and TRBJ1-1; D perhaps matches TRBD1 (5 bases). V was cut by 3 bases and J by 8 bases, with 7 bases left in between. The CDR3 is made up of 11 amino acids. CDR3 sequence (DNA): TGTGCCAGCAGTTTCAGGGCCGAAGCTTTCTTT. Its protein product is CASSFRAEAFF.

This CDR3 is CASSQDPMGQGAAGELFF. The CDR3, as DNA: TGCGCCAGCAGCCAAGATCCGATGGGGCAGGGGGCTGCCGGGGAGCTGTTTTTT. V and J are TRBV4-3 and TRBJ2-2; TRBD1 agrees at 8 bases. The CDR3 contains 18 residues. Germline CDR1 and CDR2: LGHNA and YSLEER. V gave up 0 bases and J gave up 6 bases; unmatched junction bases: 12.

J is TRBJ1-2 and V is TRBV5-1; possibly TRBD1 for D (5 bases). The germline gives CDR1 SGHRS, CDR2 YFSETQ. The CDR3 extends over 15 amino acids. V shed 0 bases and J shed 8 bases, with 17 bases lying between them. The DNA of the CDR3 is TGCGCCAGCAGCTTGGCCTCCTGGGGCAGCGGAGGCTACACCTTC. Its translation is CASSLASWGSGGYTF.

This clonotype was detected a few times. The CDR3 region has the DNA TGCAGTGCCCAAAATGTGATTGGGGACCGAGATCAGCCCCAGCATTTT. Translated: CSAQNVIGDRDQPQHF. The chain uses TRBV20-1 and TRBJ1-5; a weak D match, TRBD1 (5 bases). The CDR3 is made up of 16 amino acids. From germline, CDR1 is DFQATT and CDR2 SNEGSKA (reference sequence). V was trimmed by 6 bases and J by 5 bases, leaving 23 bases between them.

The chain employs TRBV4-3 and TRBJ2-3; D is perhaps TRBD2 (6 bases). The germline V and J ends were trimmed by 4 bases and 3 bases, with 14 bases remaining between them. CDR3 length: 15 amino acids. Germline values: CDR1 LGHNA, CDR2 YSLEER. CDR3 protein: CASSLKPGTTDTQYF. In DNA, the CDR3 is TGCGCCAGCAGCCTCAAGCCAGGGACTACAGATACGCAGTATTTT.

The chain recombines TRBV2 with TRBJ2-1; a weak D match, TRBD1 (6 bases). CDR1 and CDR2 from the germline V gene are SNHLY and FYNNEI. Trimming stripped 3 bases from V and 2 bases from J, with 17 bases between. The CDR3 is 17 residues long. The CDR3 loop reads CASSDGGRQETYNEQFF. CDR3 DNA sequence: TGTGCCAGCAGTGACGGTGGGCGACAGGAAACCTACAATGAGCAGTTCTTC.

There are many counts of this clonotype. The chain carries TRBV5-1 and TRBJ2-7; TRBD1 aligns across 8 bases. The CDR3 consists of 14 residues. Germline loops: CDR1 SGHRS, CDR2 YFSETQ. J gave up 3 bases and V 4 bases, and 6 bases lay outside the gene matches. This CDR3 reads CASSPGTGDYEQYF. The DNA of the CDR3 is TGCGCCAGCAGCCCCGGGACAGGCGACTACGAGCAGTACTTC.

In this sample, this clonotype turned up many times. This chain connects TRBV20-1 to TRBJ2-1; 14 bases are shared with TRBD2. With 2 bases clipped from V and 7 bases from J, the junction kept 7 bases outside the gene matches. The CDR3 totals 16 residues. The V gene's germline CDR1 is DFQATT and CDR2 SNEGSKA (reference sequence). CDR3 sequence reads: CSARSLGLAGVNEQFF. The CDR3 DNA reads TGCAGTGCTAGATCGTTGGGACTAGCGGGAGTAAATGAGCAGTTCTTC.

This clonotype was seen repeatedly, ten times or more. This chain links TRBV5-1 with TRBJ1-1; 9 bases fit TRBD1. V shed 2 bases and J 4 bases; nucleotides not matched to a gene: 6. The CDR3 is 15 amino acids. Germline V lookup: CDR1 SGHRS, CDR2 YFSETQ. In nucleotides, the CDR3 is TGCGCCAGCAGCTTTAACAGGGGGCGCGGCACTGAAGCTTTCTTT. This gives the protein CASSFNRGRGTEAFF.

The rearrangement links TRBV5-1 to TRBJ2-3; 7 bases match TRBD2. V gave up 0 bases and J gave up 7 bases; unmatched junction bases: 8. The CDR3 length is 15 residues. Germline CDR1 is SGHRS and CDR2 is YFSETQ. The CDR3 region is CASSLDQRGSNTQYF. As DNA, the CDR3 is TGCGCCAGCAGCTTGGACCAGCGGGGTTCAAATACGCAGTATTTT.

This chain uses TRBV7-2 with TRBJ2-7; D is uncertain. Per the germline V gene, CDR1 is SGHTA and CDR2 is FQGNSA. V lost 6 bases and J lost 2, with 14 bases in between. The CDR3 totals 14 residues. CDR3: CASSPRRSAYEQYF. CDR3 bases: TGTGCCAGCAGTCCTCGACGCAGCGCCTACGAGCAGTACTTC.

This clonotype was counted at least ten times. The genes are TRBV3-1 and TRBJ2-1; D unresolved. The CDR3 spans 12 residues. Germline CDR1 reads LGHDT; CDR2 reads YNNKEL (reference sequence). V lost 2 bases to trimming and J lost 9 bases, with 8 bases between them. The CDR3 DNA reads as TGTGCCAGCAGCCAAATCGCAACTGAGCAGTTCTTC. Amino acid sequence: CASSQIATEQFF.

This sequence joins TRBV12-3 or TRBV12-4 and TRBJ2-3; 11 bases are shared with TRBD2. This CDR3 is 13 amino acids long. V dropped 6 bases and J dropped 7; count of bases not matched to a gene: 3. CDR3 amino acids: CASRLAGAYTQYF. In DNA form, the CDR3 reads TGTGCCAGCAGACTAGCGGGGGCTTATACGCAGTATTTT.

This clonotype was counted a few times. J is TRBJ2-3 and V is TRBV27; perhaps D is TRBD1 or TRBD2 (5 bases each). CDR1 and CDR2 (germline): MNHEY, SMNVEV (reference sequence). The CDR3 contains 15 residues. V was pared by 2 bases and J by 4 bases, with 13 bases between. The chain's CDR3 is CASSLRGREPDTQYF. The CDR3 nucleotides are TGTGCCAGCAGTTTACGGGGCAGGGAGCCAGATACGCAGTATTTT.

This clonotype came up many times. J is TRBJ1-3 and V is TRBV29-1; 9 bases fit TRBD1. Germline loops: CDR1 SQVTM, CDR2 ANQGSEA. The CDR3 loop spans 14 amino acids. In DNA, the CDR3 is TGCAGTGTCAATCGGGACAGGGCTGGAAACACCATATATTTT. This codes for CSVNRDRAGNTIYF.

V usage is TRBV7-9 and J usage is TRBJ1-1; possibly TRBD1 for D (6 bases). Between the trimmed V and J ends, which lost 4 bases and 3 bases, there was a span of 9 bases. The germline V gene encodes CDR1 SEHNR and CDR2 FQNEAQ (reference sequence). There are 13 residues in the CDR3. The CDR3 nucleotides read TGTGCCAGCAGCTCTTCAGGGGACACTGAAGCTTTCTTT. Its translation: CASSSSGDTEAFF.

The rearrangement links TRBV4-1 to TRBJ2-5; D unresolved. The germline V gene encodes CDR1 MGHRA and CDR2 YSYEKL. V lost 4 bases, J lost 3 bases, and 9 bases lay in between. This CDR3 is 13 amino acids long. CDR3 protein: CASSLVAKETQYF. CDR3 DNA sequence: TGCGCCAGCAGCCTGGTGGCCAAAGAGACCCAGTACTTC.